Only a few counts were recorded for the clone carrying this T cell receptor (beta chain). What it recognizes is unknown. The TCR library protocol attached unique molecular identifiers to the individual cDNA molecules. TCRdb recomputed calls from the 5' RACE reads with MiXCR, one row per CDR3 protein. The sample lists some 29,000 distinct CDR3 sequences, about 5.5% occurring once. The data stem from a study of early T cells in non-severe SARS-CoV-2 infection. As for the study in general: Unpaired chains resulted from sequencing bulk RNA of unsorted whole blood. Whole-study results and caveats: VDJdb-based matching was biased toward anti-spike CD8 responses and missed private and CD4 specificities.

Germline CDR1 LGHNA, CDR2 YSLEER. Trimming cost V 0 bases and J 3 bases, with 14 bases left between them. There are 16 residues in the CDR3. The chain uses TRBV4-3 and TRBJ1-2; D perhaps matches TRBD1 (6 bases). This TCR derives from an adult who was a healthcare worker with PCR-confirmed SARS-CoV-2 infection or an uninfected control (not recorded which). Sequencing was carried out using whole blood. CDR3 nucleotides: TGCGCCAGCAGCCAAGATTTGGCGGGGGCTGACTATGGCTACACCTTC. Its protein product is CASSQDLAGADYGYTF.